The clone carrying this T cell receptor (beta chain) was seen at least ten times. What it binds is not known. Stability of Graves' hyperthyroidism was defined as absent ophthalmopathy progression within 18 months. PBMCs were collected from an approximately 9.5 ml volume of fresh peripheral blood. The V gene's germline CDR1 is SGHTA and CDR2 FQGNSA. Trimming at V came to 4 bases and at J to 6 bases, leaving 9 bases not matched to a gene. The CDR3 contains 15 residues. This entry belongs to a study of T cells in Graves' hyperthyroidism and ophthalmopathy. Study-level findings and limits: Before onset, ophthalmopathy was predicted by the model a median around 6.5 months earlier.

Amplified regions were TCR beta CDR3 sequences from RNA transcripts. RT-PCR in the first round (using the HTBI primer set) targeted the TCR CDR3. Using its own MiXCR run on the multiplex PCR reads, TCRdb lists one record per CDR3 protein. This table holds under 800,000 distinct CDR3 sequences, 14% found once. The chain couples TRBV7-2 to TRBJ2-3, with 8 bases aligning to TRBD2. This TCR derives from a woman between 18 and 30 years old with Graves' hyperthyroidism. The sequenced sample consisted of blood. DNA for the CDR3: TGTGCCAGCAGCTACACTAGCGGAGGGGTGGATACGCAGTATTTT. The encoded protein is CASSYTSGGVDTQYF.